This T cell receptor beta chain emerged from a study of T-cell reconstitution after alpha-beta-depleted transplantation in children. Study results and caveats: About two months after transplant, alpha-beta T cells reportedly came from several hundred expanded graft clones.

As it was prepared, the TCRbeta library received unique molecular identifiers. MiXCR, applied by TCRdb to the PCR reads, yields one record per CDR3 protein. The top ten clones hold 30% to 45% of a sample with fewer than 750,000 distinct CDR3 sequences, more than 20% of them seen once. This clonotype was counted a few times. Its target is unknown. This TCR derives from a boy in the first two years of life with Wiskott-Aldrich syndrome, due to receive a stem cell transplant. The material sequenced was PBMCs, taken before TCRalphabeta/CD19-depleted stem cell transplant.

The CDR3: CASSLAVQGQETQYF. The CDR3 DNA is TGCGCCAGCAGCTTGGCGGTGCAGGGCCAAGAGACCCAGTACTTC. This chain links TRBV5-1 with TRBJ2-5; maybe TRBD1 (5 bases). This CDR3 has 15 residues. Germline V CDR1 and CDR2: SGHRS, YFSETQ. The germline V and J ends were trimmed by 0 bases and 1 base, with 10 bases remaining between them.